The source of this T cell receptor beta chain is a study of long-term antiretroviral therapy in people with HIV. HIV-positive participants were all treated in the United States. This was the immunoSEQ v3.0 assay at survey level. Some clones are missing from TCRdb's copy, which holds only in-frame ones; the method was immunoSEQ multiplex PCR. The sample lists tens of thousands of clones, roughly 83% seen once, with more than 12% in the top ten. Concerning this clone itself: Its matching antigen is unknown.

With V trimmed by 5 bases and J by 9 bases, 9 bases remained unmatched. Looked up from germline, CDR1 is MNHEY and CDR2 is SVGAGI. The CDR3 sequence is 14 residues long. Findings of the study overall: The data indicate that diversity increased after ART but remained below transplant donor controls. Comparison with controls showed narrower CDR3 length ranges in HIV repertoires.

The specimen was unsorted PBMCs, collected around 4.1 years after starting antiretroviral therapy. The chain couples TRBV6-5 to TRBJ2-1, with 8 bases lining up with TRBD1. This sequence originates from a man aged 25 to 40 with HIV. CDR3 amino acids: CASSTAGGLGEQFF. CDR3 nucleotide sequence: TGTGCCAGCAGTACTGCAGGGGGCCTCGGTGAGCAGTTCTTC.